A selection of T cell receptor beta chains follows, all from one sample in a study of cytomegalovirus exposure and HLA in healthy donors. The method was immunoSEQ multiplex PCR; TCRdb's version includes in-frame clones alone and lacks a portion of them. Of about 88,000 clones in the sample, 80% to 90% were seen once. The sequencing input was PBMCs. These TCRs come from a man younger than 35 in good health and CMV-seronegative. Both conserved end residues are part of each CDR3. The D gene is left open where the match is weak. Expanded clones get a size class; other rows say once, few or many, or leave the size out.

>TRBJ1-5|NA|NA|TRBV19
TGTGCCAGTAGTATAGGTTGGAGGGGAACCGATCAGCCCCAGCATTTT
CASSIGWRGTDQPQHF
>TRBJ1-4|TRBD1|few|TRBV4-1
TGCGCCAGCAGCCAAGATAAAACCGGGACAGCGCGAACTAATGAAAAACTGTTTTTT
CASSQDKTGTARTNEKLFF
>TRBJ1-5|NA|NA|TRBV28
TGTGCCAGCAGTCGACAGAATCAGCCCCAGCATTTT
CASSRQNQPQHF
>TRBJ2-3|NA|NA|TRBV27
TGTGCCAGCAGTTTACTGAGTCCTAGCACAGATACGCAGTATTTT
CASSLLSPSTDTQYF
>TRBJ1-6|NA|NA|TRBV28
TGTGCCAGCTTTTCGACTCCATATAATTCACCCCTCCACTTT
CASFSTPYNSPLHF
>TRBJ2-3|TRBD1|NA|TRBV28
TGTGCCAGCAGTCTGGACAGGGTATCAGATACGCAGTATTTT
CASSLDRVSDTQYF
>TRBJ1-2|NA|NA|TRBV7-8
TGTGCCAGCAGCTTGAAGAGGACAGTCGCCTATGGCGGCTACACCTTC
CASSLKRTVAYGGYTF
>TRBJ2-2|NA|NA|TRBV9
TGTGCCAGCAGCGTAGCTTTGGAGTCCGGGGAGCTGTTTTTT
CASSVALESGELFF
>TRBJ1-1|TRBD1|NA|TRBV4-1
TGCGCCAGCAGCCAAGACCCGGACAGGGTGAACACTGAAGCTTTCTTT
CASSQDPDRVNTEAFF
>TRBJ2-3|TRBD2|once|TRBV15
TGTGCCACCAGCAAAGGCGGGAGTGTGACAGATACGCAGTATTTT
CATSKGGSVTDTQYF
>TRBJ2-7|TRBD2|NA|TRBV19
TGTGCCAGTAGTATGGGAAGGACTAGCGCTTCCTACGAGCAGTACTTC
CASSMGRTSASYEQYF
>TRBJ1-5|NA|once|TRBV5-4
TGTGCCAGCAGCCCAAGGAGGGACGATGGAACTCAGCCCCAGCATTTT
CASSPRRDDGTQPQHF
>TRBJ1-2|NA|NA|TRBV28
TGTGCCAGCAGTTTATTCTTGCAGGGCAGCTATGGCTACACCTTC
CASSLFLQGSYGYTF
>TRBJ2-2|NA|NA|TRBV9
TGTGCCAGCAGCCAGAACAGGGCTCACGACACCGGGGAGCTGTTTTTT
CASSQNRAHDTGELFF
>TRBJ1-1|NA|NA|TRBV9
TGTGCCAGCAGCGTATTTTCGTCGGGGGGGGGTGCGACTGAAGCTTTCTTT
CASSVFSSGGGATEAFF
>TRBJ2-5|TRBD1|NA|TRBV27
TGTGCCAGCAGTTTATCGAGGGGACAGGGGGGAAAGGCGGGGGTATACAAGAAGGGGACCCAGTACTTC
CASSLSRGQGGKAGVYKKGTQYF
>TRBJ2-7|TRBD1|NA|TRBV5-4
TGTGCCAGCAGCGCCGGGACAGGCCCTTTGAGAGGCTACGAGCAGTACTTC
CASSAGTGPLRGYEQYF
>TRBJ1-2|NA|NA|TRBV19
TGTGCCAGTAGTGAACTGGGGGGGCGACTCTATGGCTACACCTTC
CASSELGGRLYGYTF
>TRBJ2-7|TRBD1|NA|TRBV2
TGTGCCAGCAGTGAACCGGGGACAGGGTACTACGAGCAGTACTTC
CASSEPGTGYYEQYF
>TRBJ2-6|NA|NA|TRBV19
TGTGCCAGTAGTATTGGTCACAGGGCTGCTGGGGCCAACGTCCTGACTTTC
CASSIGHRAAGANVLTF
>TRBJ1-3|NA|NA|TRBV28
TGTGCCAGCAGTTCCGGGGGGGCAACTGGAAACACCATATATTTT
CASSSGGATGNTIYF
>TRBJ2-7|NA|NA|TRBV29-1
TGCAGCGTGGCGGGGCACGAGCAGTACTTC
CSVAGHEQYF
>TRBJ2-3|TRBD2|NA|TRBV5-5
TGTGCCAGCAGCTCGGGACTAGCAAGAGATACGCAGTATTTT
CASSSGLARDTQYF
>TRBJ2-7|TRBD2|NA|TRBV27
TGTGCCAGCACACTAATAGCGGGGGCCTACGAGCAGTACTTC
CASTLIAGAYEQYF
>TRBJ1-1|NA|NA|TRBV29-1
TGCAGCGTTGTACGACAGACCTCATGGAACACTGAAGCTTTCTTT
CSVVRQTSWNTEAFF
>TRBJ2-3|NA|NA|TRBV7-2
TGTGCCAGCAGCCACTACCGAACCCCCACAGATACGCAGTATTTT
CASSHYRTPTDTQYF
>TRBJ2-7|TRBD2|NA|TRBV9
TGTGCCAGCAGCCGGAGTCTAGCGGAAGACGAGCAGTACTTC
CASSRSLAEDEQYF